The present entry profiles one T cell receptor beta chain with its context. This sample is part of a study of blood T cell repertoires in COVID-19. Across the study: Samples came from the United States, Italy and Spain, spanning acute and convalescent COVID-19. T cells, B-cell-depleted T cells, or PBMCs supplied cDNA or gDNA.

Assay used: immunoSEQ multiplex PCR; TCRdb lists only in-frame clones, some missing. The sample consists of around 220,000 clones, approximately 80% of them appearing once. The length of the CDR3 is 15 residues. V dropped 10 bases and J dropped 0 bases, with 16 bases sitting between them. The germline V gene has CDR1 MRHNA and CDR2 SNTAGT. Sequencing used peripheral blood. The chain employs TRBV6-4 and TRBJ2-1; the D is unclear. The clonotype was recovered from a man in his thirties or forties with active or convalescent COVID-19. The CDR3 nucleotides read TGTGCCACCCCCCTCGGAGTTAGCTCCTACAATGAGCAGTTCTTC. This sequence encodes CATPLGVSSYNEQFF.